This TCR beta chain was observed in a study of T cell changes during pregnancy in multiple sclerosis. CDR1 and CDR2 from the germline V gene are SGHAT and FQNNGV. The CDR3 runs 13 residues. The germline V and J ends were trimmed by 0 bases and 9 bases, with 9 bases remaining between them. This table comes from immunoSEQ multiplex PCR, and its TCRdb copy is limited to in-frame clones, with some not included. The sample yields around 70,000 clones, less than 95% seen once. The sample consisted of peripheral blood, taken in the second trimester of pregnancy. V usage is TRBV11-2 and J usage is TRBJ2-1; tentatively, D is TRBD1 (5 bases). The receptor comes from a female donor with multiple sclerosis, enrolled in a pregnancy study. CDR3 loop: CASSLDRGGEQFF. The CDR3 DNA reads as TGTGCCAGCAGCTTAGATAGGGGTGGTGAGCAGTTCTTC.